The 13 T cell receptor beta chains below were found in one sample sequenced in a study of cytomegalovirus exposure and HLA in healthy donors (dated by TCRdb to about 2017). The method behind the library was the immunoSEQ multiplex PCR assay. For the multiplex PCR, a mixture combining 60 forward primers for TCR Vbeta segments and 13 reverse primers for TCR Jbeta segments was used. Sourced from immuneACCESS, this table was stored by TCRdb with only in-frame sequences that have V and J called. A share of the clones is absent; for the studies checked, an unresolved V gene accounts for under half, and the remainder has no known explanation. This sample's table contains 200,000 or so clones. The top ten clonotypes cover about 1% of the sample. The sample comprised PBMCs. All receptors come from a girl between 2 and 10 years old in good health and CMV-seropositive.

This CDR3 reads CASSLNPGDHEQYF. The CDR3 DNA sequence: TGTGCCAGCAGCTTAAACCCAGGGGACCACGAGCAGTACTTC. The chain uses TRBV7-9 and TRBJ2-7; D may be TRBD1 (6 bases). Germline-derived CDR1 and CDR2 are SEHNR and FQNEAQ (reference sequence). This CDR3 has 14 residues. Deletions cut 2 bases from V and 5 bases from J, with 13 bases between. Drawing the rest from reference TRBV7-9 and TRBJ2-7, the complete variable domain is DTGVSQNPRHKITKRGQNVTFRCDPISEHNRLYWYRQTLGQGPEFLTYFQNEAQLEKSRLLSDRFSAERPKGSFSTLEIQRTEQGDSAMYLCASSLNPGDHEQYFGPGTRLTVT.

The chain joins TRBV2 to TRBJ2-3; possibly TRBD1 for D (6 bases). The germline V gene encodes CDR1 SNHLY and CDR2 FYNNEI. The CDR3 covers 15 residues. The V end was cut by 6 bases, the J end by 3 bases, with 16 bases between. CDR3 sequence (DNA): TGTGCCAGCAGGCCCAGACAGGCGTCGACAGATACGCAGTATTTT. It translates to CASRPRQASTDTQYF.

J is TRBJ2-2 and V is TRBV19, with 7 bases that match TRBD2. CDR1 and CDR2 (germline): LNHDA, SQIVND (reference sequence). V lost 8 bases and J lost 5; bases outside the gene matches: 17. This CDR3 comprises 17 residues. The CDR3 region has the DNA TGTGCCAGTGTCCTCGCGCGGGACTATGAGGGAACCGGGGAGCTGTTTTTT. This codes for CASVLARDYEGTGELFF.

J is TRBJ2-3 and V is TRBV6-1; the D is unclear. V dropped 3 bases and J dropped 5 bases, with 12 bases sitting between them. Germline values: CDR1 MNHNS, CDR2 SASEGT. The CDR3 consists of 14 residues. CDR3 sequence (DNA): TGTGCCAGCAGTGAGTCACACCCGGGAGATACGCAGTATTTT. Translating gives CASSESHPGDTQYF.

The chain couples TRBV6-1 to TRBJ2-1, with TRBD2 matching over 9 bases. CDR3 size: 17 residues. Germline loops: CDR1 MNHNS, CDR2 SASEGT. V gave up 4 bases and J gave up 4 bases; unmatched junction bases: 11. The CDR3 DNA sequence: TGTGCCAGCAGTGTGGTAGCGGGGGCCACACTGTACAATGAGCAGTTCTTC. Encoded protein: CASSVVAGATLYNEQFF.

CDR3 DNA: TGTGCCAGCAGTGAGGGGACAGACGACGAGCAGTACTTC. It yields the protein CASSEGTDDEQYF. This chain uses TRBV6-1 with TRBJ2-7; 7 nucleotides align to TRBD1. V shed 3 bases, J shed 5 bases, and the junction held 4 bases outside the gene matches. This CDR3 spans 13 amino acids. Looked up from germline, CDR1 is MNHNS and CDR2 is SASEGT.

The chain has TRBV28 and TRBJ1-3; TRBD1 matches at 7 bases. Unmatched junction bases numbered 3, after V lost 3 bases and J lost 1 base. CDR1 and CDR2 (germline): MDHEN, SYDVKM. This CDR3 has 15 residues. The CDR3 sequence: CASSLPTGSGNTIYF. The CDR3 DNA reads TGTGCCAGCAGTTTGCCGACAGGGTCTGGAAACACCATATATTTT.

This chain links TRBV10-3 with TRBJ2-3; the D is unclear. Trimming cost V 7 bases and J 2 bases, with 10 bases left between them. The CDR3 is made up of 13 amino acids. The V gene's germline CDR1 is ENHRY and CDR2 SYGVKD. The CDR3 region is CAIKKLDTDTQYF. The CDR3 bases are TGTGCCATCAAAAAACTCGACACAGATACGCAGTATTTT.

The rearrangement uses TRBV11-2 and TRBJ1-2, with 7 bases fitting TRBD1. CDR3 size: 15 residues. V lost 5 bases and J lost 6; bases outside the gene matches: 12. Germline V gene lookup returns CDR1 SGHAT and CDR2 FQNNGV. In nucleotides, the CDR3 is TGTGCCAGCAGCCGCACTAAGGGGGCTAGAGATGGCTACACCTTC. Translated: CASSRTKGARDGYTF.

This chain connects TRBV28 to TRBJ2-7; TRBD1 matches at 8 bases. Germline-derived CDR1 and CDR2 are MDHEN and SYDVKM. Unmatched junction bases numbered 0, after V lost 4 bases and J lost 7 bases. The CDR3 runs to 11 residues. This CDR3 is CASSWDREQYF. The CDR3 nucleotides are TGTGCCAGCAGTTGGGACAGGGAGCAGTACTTC.

V and J are TRBV7-9 and TRBJ2-1, with a possible D match to TRBD2 (6 bases). Trimming stripped 3 bases from V and 5 bases from J, with 8 bases between. This CDR3 has 13 amino acids. Germline CDR1 is SEHNR and CDR2 is FQNEAQ (reference sequence). The CDR3 loop reads CASSFGGHNEQFF. CDR3 DNA: TGTGCCAGCAGCTTCGGGGGACACAATGAGCAGTTCTTC. Complete variable domain (other parts from reference TRBV7-9 and TRBJ2-1): DTGVSQNPRHKITKRGQNVTFRCDPISEHNRLYWYRQTLGQGPEFLTYFQNEAQLEKSRLLSDRFSAERPKGSFSTLEIQRTEQGDSAMYLCASSFGGHNEQFFGPGTRLTVL.

The rearrangement links TRBV9 to TRBJ2-7, with 12 bases lining up with TRBD1. The CDR3 is 15 amino acids. With V trimmed by 0 bases and J by 5 bases, 3 bases remained unmatched. Germline values: CDR1 SGDLS, CDR2 YYNGEE. This CDR3 reads CASSVAGTGGNEQYF. The CDR3 bases are TGTGCCAGCAGCGTAGCAGGGACAGGGGGCAACGAGCAGTACTTC.

The rearrangement uses TRBV28 and TRBJ1-2; D gene uncertain. The ends were cut back, 3 bases at V and 0 bases at J, with 8 bases in the middle. The CDR3 length is 14 residues. CDR1 and CDR2 from the germline V gene are MDHEN and SYDVKM. CDR3 coding DNA: TGTGCCAGCAGTTTGGAGCGAACTAACTATGGCTACACCTTC. Its protein product is CASSLERTNYGYTF.